The 27 T cell receptor beta chains below all came from one sample that was sequenced in a study of T cells in Graves' hyperthyroidism and ophthalmopathy. Using RNA transcripts as the source, TCR beta CDR3 regions were amplified. First-round RT-PCR of the TCR CDR3 relied on the HTBI primer set. One entry per CDR3 protein results from TCRdb running MiXCR on the multiplex PCR reads. Altogether about 640,000 distinct CDR3 sequences are present, 20% being singletons, with the ten largest covering around a third. The sequenced sample was blood. The receptors derive from a man aged 30-40 years with Graves' ophthalmopathy.

This rearrangement joins TRBV6-2 or TRBV6-3 to TRBJ2-2, with D perhaps matching TRBD2 (5 bases). The CDR3 is 18 amino acids. Per the germline V gene, CDR1 is MNHEY and CDR2 is SVGEGT. V was trimmed by 0 bases and J by 1 base, leaving 15 bases between them. CDR3 amino acids: CASSYSWAGLENTGELFF. Written as DNA, the CDR3 is TGTGCCAGCAGTTACTCGTGGGCCGGACTGGAGAACACCGGGGAGCTGTTTTTT.

This clonotype was observed many times. The chain recombines TRBV28 with TRBJ2-1; 13 nucleotides align to TRBD2. CDR3 length: 19 residues. The V gene's germline CDR1 is MDHEN and CDR2 SYDVKM. Trimming removed 5 bases from V and 3 bases from J; junction bases left unmatched: 13. CDR3 nucleotide sequence: TGTGCCAGCAGTCCCCGTGTTTGGGGACTAGCGGGACGCTACAATGAGCAGTTCTTC. It codes for CASSPRVWGLAGRYNEQFF.

This clonotype was picked up a small number of times. This chain connects TRBV30 to TRBJ1-3; the D is unclear. This CDR3 spans 14 amino acids. Trimming stripped 2 bases from V and 0 bases from J, with 8 bases between. From germline, CDR1 is GTSNPN and CDR2 SVGIG (reference sequence). CDR3 protein: CAWSPILSGNTIYF. The CDR3 DNA sequence: TGTGCCTGGAGTCCGATCCTCTCTGGAAACACCATATATTTT.

The chain links TRBV30 to TRBJ2-7; unclear D gene. The CDR3 runs 12 residues. Trimming cost V 3 bases and J 2 bases, with 8 bases left between them. Germline V gene data show CDR1 as GTSNPN and CDR2 as SVGIG (reference sequence). The CDR3 spells CAWSPQPYEQYF. Here the CDR3 DNA reads TGTGCCTGGAGCCCACAGCCCTACGAGCAGTACTTC. The full variable domain, in which reference TRBV30 and TRBJ2-7 provide the parts outside the CDR3, is SQTIHQWPATLVQPVGSPLSLECTVEGTSNPNLYWYRQAAGRGLQLLFYSVGIGQISSEVPQNLSASRPQDRQFILSSKKLLLSDSGFYLCAWSPQPYEQYFGPGTRLTVT.

This clonotype turned up a few times. This chain uses TRBV7-8 with TRBJ1-1, with D tentatively TRBD1 (5 bases). This CDR3 spans 12 amino acids. Germline CDR1 SGHVS, CDR2 FQNEAQ. Trimming cost V 6 bases and J 11 bases, with 16 bases left between them. For the CDR3, the DNA is TGTGCCAGCAGGGACATCCGGGGAAAGGCTTTCTTT. Translation: CASRDIRGKAFF.

The CDR3 region has the DNA TGTGCCATCAGTCAGGGCTGGGACTATGGCTACACCTTC. As protein: CAISQGWDYGYTF. V and J are TRBV10-3 and TRBJ1-2, with D maybe TRBD1 (5 bases). Germline V CDR1 and CDR2: ENHRY, SYGVKD. This CDR3 has 13 amino acids. Trimming removed 5 bases from V and 3 bases from J, with 10 bases in between.

A few counts support this clonotype. V gene TRBV28 combines with J gene TRBJ2-7; D is uncertain. This CDR3 is built from 15 residues. Germline V gives CDR1 MDHEN, CDR2 SYDVKM. Between the trimmed V and J ends, which lost 4 bases and 4 bases, there was a span of 17 bases. The CDR3 nucleotides are TGTGCCAGCAGTTCCCCGGTAGCTTTTTTTTACGAGCAGTACTTC. It specifies CASSSPVAFFYEQYF.

This chain uses TRBV19 with TRBJ1-5; 8 bases map to TRBD1. The CDR3 spans 16 residues. J gave up 0 bases and V 4 bases, and 5 bases lay outside the gene matches. Germline V CDR1 and CDR2: LNHDA, SQIVND (reference sequence). CDR3 in amino acids: CASSRGDRTSNQPQHF. The CDR3 region has the DNA TGTGCCAGTAGTAGGGGGGACAGGACTAGCAATCAGCCCCAGCATTTT. Complete variable domain (other parts from reference TRBV19 and TRBJ1-5): DGGITQSPKYLFRKEGQNVTLSCEQNLNHDAMYWYRQDPGQGLRLIYYSQIVNDFQKGDIAEGYSVSREKKESFPLTVTSAQKNPTAFYLCASSRGDRTSNQPQHFGDGTRLSIL.

The chain joins TRBV24-1 to TRBJ1-5, with TRBD1 identical over 9 bases. J was trimmed by 9 bases and V by 9 bases; bases with no gene match: 11. The CDR3 is made up of 14 amino acids. Germline V gene lookup returns CDR1 KGHDR and CDR2 SFDVKD. CDR3 protein: CATDEGQGRGPQHF. As DNA, the CDR3 is TGTGCCACCGACGAAGGACAGGGGAGAGGGCCCCAGCATTTT.

This clonotype has ten or more counts. The V call is TRBV28, the J call TRBJ1-4, with unresolved D. With 5 bases removed from V and 8 bases from J, the gap between germline ends came to 18 bases. CDR1 and CDR2 (germline): MDHEN, SYDVKM. This CDR3 spans 15 amino acids. As DNA, the CDR3 is TGTGCCAGCAGTACTGGAGGCGGGGATAACGAAAAACTGTTTTTT. Encoded protein: CASSTGGGDNEKLFF.

This clonotype was observed at least ten times. This rearrangement joins TRBV12-3 or TRBV12-4 to TRBJ2-7; 8 positions match TRBD1. The V segment lost 6 bases and the J segment 1 base; nucleotides outside the gene matches: 2. The CDR3 has 13 amino acids. In nucleotides, the CDR3 is TGTGCCAGCAGACGGACAGGGTCCTACGAGCAGTACTTC. The encoded protein is CASRRTGSYEQYF.

This clonotype came up many times. V is TRBV28 and J is TRBJ2-3; 11 positions agree with TRBD2. Germline V CDR1 and CDR2: MDHEN, SYDVKM. V was pared by 8 bases and J by 1 base, with 5 bases of the junction left unmatched. The CDR3 has 15 residues. CDR3 nucleotides: TGTGCCAGCCTGGGACTAGCGGCCCGCACAGATACGCAGTATTTT. Protein sequence: CASLGLAARTDTQYF. Full variable domain (missing parts from reference TRBV28 and TRBJ2-3): DVKVTQSSRYLVKRTGEKVFLECVQDMDHENMFWYRQDPGLGLRLIYFSYDVKMKEKGDIPEGYSVSREKKERFSLILESASTNQTSMYLCASLGLAARTDTQYFGPGTRLTVL.

This chain joins TRBV5-1 and TRBJ2-3; tentative D call: TRBD2 (6 bases). In germline, CDR1 is SGHRS, CDR2 YFSETQ. This CDR3 is built from 12 residues. Trimming stripped 0 bases from V and 13 bases from J, with 12 bases between. This CDR3 is CASSLVPGEEYF. CDR3 nucleotide sequence: TGCGCCAGCAGCTTGGTTCCGGGGGAAGAGTATTTT.

V usage is TRBV6-1 and J usage is TRBJ2-5, with 7 bases lining up with TRBD1. Per germline, CDR1 MNHNS and CDR2 SASEGT. The CDR3 totals 15 residues. The V and J ends lost 6 bases and 5 bases, in that order; junction bases with no gene match: 12. Here the CDR3 reads CASSSPQGWVETQYF. The CDR3 DNA reads TGTGCCAGCAGCAGCCCACAGGGGTGGGTTGAGACCCAGTACTTC.

This clonotype was counted only a few times. The rearrangement links TRBV5-4 to TRBJ1-2; no reliable D call. Trimming left V 5 bases short and J 2 bases short, with 16 bases between. Per the germline V gene, CDR1 is SGHNT and CDR2 is YYREEE (reference sequence). The CDR3 sequence is 15 residues long. The CDR3 spells CASSLSNGGNYGYTF. DNA of the CDR3: TGTGCCAGCAGTCTATCTAACGGTGGGAACTATGGCTACACCTTC.

The chain carries TRBV12-3 or TRBV12-4 and TRBJ1-3; TRBD1 matches 10 bases. Unmatched junction bases numbered 4, after V lost 10 bases and J lost 4 bases. The CDR3 is 13 residues long. DNA for the CDR3: TGTGCCACTGGGACAGGGGTGGGAAACACCATATATTTT. Amino acid sequence: CATGTGVGNTIYF.

The chain links TRBV6-1 to TRBJ2-3, with 7 bases fitting TRBD1. The CDR3 totals 14 residues. The germline V gene has CDR1 MNHNS and CDR2 SASEGT. V shed 6 bases, J shed 0 bases, and the junction held 3 bases outside the gene matches. CDR3 sequence: CASRGGVSTDTQYF. CDR3 coding DNA: TGTGCCAGCAGAGGGGGCGTGAGCACAGATACGCAGTATTTT.

In this sample, this clonotype turned up a few times. The rearrangement links TRBV6-1 to TRBJ2-5; the match to TRBD2 covers 7 bases. Germline-derived CDR1 and CDR2 are MNHNS and SASEGT. This CDR3 has 13 residues. The V gene end was trimmed by 5 bases and the J gene end by 4 bases; junction bases not matched to a gene: 4. DNA of the CDR3: TGTGCCAGCAGTAACCGCGGGGGAGAGACCCAGTACTTC. Translating gives CASSNRGGETQYF.

The rearrangement uses TRBV9 and TRBJ2-7; 8 bases map to TRBD1. Germline assignment: CDR1 SGDLS and CDR2 YYNGEE. The trim removed 4 bases at V and 3 bases at J, leaving 6 bases unmatched. The CDR3 is made up of 14 amino acids. CDR3: CASSSRTGNYEQYF. The CDR3 DNA follows: TGTGCCAGCAGCTCTAGGACAGGGAACTACGAGCAGTACTTC.

This clonotype has ten or more counts. The gene calls are TRBV11-2 and TRBJ2-3, with TRBD2 matching over 9 bases. This CDR3 has 15 amino acids. The J segment lost 1 base and the V segment lost 5 bases, leaving 4 bases of the junction unmatched. Germline CDR1 and CDR2: SGHAT and FQNNGV. The CDR3 DNA reads as TGTGCCAGCAGCCTATTAGCGGGGGGCACAGATACGCAGTATTTT. Translated, it gives CASSLLAGGTDTQYF.

This clonotype was seen more than once but under ten times. This chain connects TRBV19 to TRBJ2-6; possibly TRBD1 for D (5 bases). V shed 8 bases and J shed 0 bases, with 11 bases lying between them. Germline assignment: CDR1 LNHDA and CDR2 SQIVND (reference sequence). This CDR3 comprises 15 residues. The CDR3 DNA sequence: TGTGCCAGTCGACCCCAGGGCTCTGGGGCCAACGTCCTGACTTTC. It encodes CASRPQGSGANVLTF.

This clonotype was observed a few times. The rearrangement links TRBV6-1 to TRBJ1-6; 7 bases agree with TRBD1. With V trimmed by 5 bases and J by 8 bases, 3 bases remained unmatched. The length of the CDR3 is 13 residues. Germline CDR1 and CDR2: MNHNS and SASEGT. DNA of the CDR3: TGTGCCAGCAGTCGAGACAGGGATTCACCCCTCCACTTT. The encoded protein is CASSRDRDSPLHF.

At least ten counts were recorded for this clonotype. The chain's CDR3 is CASSLNPTNTQYF. CDR3 DNA sequence: TGTGCCAGCAGTTTAAATCCTACGAATACGCAGTATTTT. The chain joins TRBV28 to TRBJ2-3; D not resolved. The length of the CDR3 is 13 residues. V was pared by 2 bases and J by 7 bases, with 10 bases between. Germline assignment: CDR1 MDHEN and CDR2 SYDVKM. The full variable domain, with the rest looked up from reference TRBV28 and TRBJ2-3, is DVKVTQSSRYLVKRTGEKVFLECVQDMDHENMFWYRQDPGLGLRLIYFSYDVKMKEKGDIPEGYSVSREKKERFSLILESASTNQTSMYLCASSLNPTNTQYFGPGTRLTVL.

Ten or more counts support this clonotype. The V and J genes are TRBV7-9 and TRBJ1-4; weak D call: TRBD1 (6 bases). The CDR3 has 14 amino acids. Deletions cut 10 bases from V and 0 bases from J, with 12 bases between. CDR1 SEHNR and CDR2 FQNEAQ come from the germline V gene (reference sequence). In nucleotides, the CDR3 is TGTGCCACCGCCGAGGGGGCAACTAATGAAAAACTGTTTTTT. Residues: CATAEGATNEKLFF.

The rearrangement links TRBV7-2 to TRBJ1-5; D may be TRBD1 (5 bases). The V end lost 1 base, the J end lost 5 bases, and 18 bases lay between the germline ends. CDR1 and CDR2 from the germline V gene are SGHTA and FQGNSA. The CDR3 runs 17 residues. CDR3 coding DNA: TGTGCCAGCAGCTTAGGTTACAGGCCGAATTCGGATCAGCCCCAGCATTTT. Protein: CASSLGYRPNSDQPQHF.

This clonotype was seen ten or more times. The chain recombines TRBV6-2 or TRBV6-3 with TRBJ2-1; 7 positions agree with TRBD1. CDR1 is MNHEY, CDR2 SVGEGT, per germline. The junction had 5 bases not matched to a gene; V was cut back by 1 base and J by 5 bases. This CDR3 contains 15 residues. The CDR3 DNA reads as TGTGCCAGCAGTTACTACCGGGACAGACACAATGAGCAGTTCTTC. Translating gives CASSYYRDRHNEQFF.

This clonotype was recorded many times. The chain combines TRBV5-8 with TRBJ2-5, with 11 bases identical to TRBD2. This CDR3 comprises 15 residues. The germline CDR1 and CDR2 sequences are SGHTS and YDEGEE. The V gene end was trimmed by 4 bases and the J gene end by 1 base; junction bases not matched to a gene: 3. The CDR3 nucleotides are TGTGCCAGCAGCCGAGGACTAGCGGGCCAAGAGACCCAGTACTTC. Translation: CASSRGLAGQETQYF.